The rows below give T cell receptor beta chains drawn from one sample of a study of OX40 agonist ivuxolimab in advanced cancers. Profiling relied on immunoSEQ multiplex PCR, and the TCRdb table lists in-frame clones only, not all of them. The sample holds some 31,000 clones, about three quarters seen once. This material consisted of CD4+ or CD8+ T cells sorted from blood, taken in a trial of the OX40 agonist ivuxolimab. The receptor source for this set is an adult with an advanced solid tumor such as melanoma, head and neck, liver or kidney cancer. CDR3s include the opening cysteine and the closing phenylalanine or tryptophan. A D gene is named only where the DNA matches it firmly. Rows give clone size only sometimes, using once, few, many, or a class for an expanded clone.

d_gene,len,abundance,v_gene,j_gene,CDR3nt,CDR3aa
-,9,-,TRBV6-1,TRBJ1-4,TGTGCCAGCAGTCCCAGTGGCACTTTT,CASSPSGTF
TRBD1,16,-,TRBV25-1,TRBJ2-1,TGTGCCAGCAGTGAATATGGGACAGGGAGGACAAATGAGCAGTTCTTC,CASSEYGTGRTNEQFF
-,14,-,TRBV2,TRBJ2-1,TGTGCCAGCAGGACAGACGAGATGAAGAATGAGCAGTTCTTC,CASRTDEMKNEQFF
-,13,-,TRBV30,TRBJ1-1,TGTGCCTGGAGCCCTCTATCGAACACTGAAGCTTTCTTT,CAWSPLSNTEAFF
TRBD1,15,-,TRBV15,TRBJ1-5,TGTGCCACCAGCAGAGAACGGGACAGGGGCCAGCCCCAGCATTTT,CATSRERDRGQPQHF
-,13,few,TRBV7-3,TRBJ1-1,TGTGCCAGCAGCTTAACCCCTGGCGCTGAAGCTTTCTTT,CASSLTPGAEAFF
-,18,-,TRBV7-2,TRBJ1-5,TGTGCCAGCAGCCACCCCCAAGGGGGGTCCTACGTGATTCAGCCCCAGCATTTT,CASSHPQGGSYVIQPQHF
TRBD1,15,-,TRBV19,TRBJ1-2,TGTGCCAGTAGTATTAGGACAGGGGTTTGGAATGGCTACACCTTC,CASSIRTGVWNGYTF
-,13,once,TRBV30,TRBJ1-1,TGTGCCTGGAGTGTCCAATTGAACACTGAAGCTTTCTTT,CAWSVQLNTEAFF
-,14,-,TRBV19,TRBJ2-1,TGTGCCAGTAGTAGGTCGGGGGTATACAATGAGCAGTTCTTC,CASSRSGVYNEQFF
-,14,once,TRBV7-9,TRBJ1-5,TGTGCCAGCAGCCATGAGGGGGGGAATCAGCCCCAGCATTTT,CASSHEGGNQPQHF
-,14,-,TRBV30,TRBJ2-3,TGTGCCTGGAGGCGGACCCCCACTCCCGATACGCAGTATTTT,CAWRRTPTPDTQYF
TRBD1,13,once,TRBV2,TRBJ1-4,TGTGCCAGCAGTGCCAGGGGGAATGAAAAACTGTTTTTT,CASSARGNEKLFF
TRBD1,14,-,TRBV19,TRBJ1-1,TGTGCCAGTAGTATGAGACAGGGGAACACTGAAGCTTTCTTT,CASSMRQGNTEAFF
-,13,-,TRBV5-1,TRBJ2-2,TGCGCCAGCAGCTTGGGGGAGGCCGGGGAGCTGTTTTTT,CASSLGEAGELFF
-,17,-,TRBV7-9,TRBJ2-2,TGTGCCAGCAGCTTATCCCCAACACAGGGGAACACCGGGGAGCTGTTTTTT,CASSLSPTQGNTGELFF
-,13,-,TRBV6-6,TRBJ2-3,TGTGCCAGCAACGATCGGGGCGGCGATACGCAGTATTTT,CASNDRGGDTQYF
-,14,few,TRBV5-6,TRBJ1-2,TGTGCCAGCAGCGGGGACGGCGGTAACTATGGCTACACCTTC,CASSGDGGNYGYTF
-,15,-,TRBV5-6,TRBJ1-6,TGTGCCAGCAGTCCTCCAGGGATAGTAAATTCACCCCTCCACTTT,CASSPPGIVNSPLHF
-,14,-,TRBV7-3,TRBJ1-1,TGTGCCAGCAGCCCCATCAGTATGGACACTGAAGCTTTCTTT,CASSPISMDTEAFF
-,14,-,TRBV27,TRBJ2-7,TGTGCCAGCAGTTTATCGGGTCACTCCTACGAGCAGTACTTC,CASSLSGHSYEQYF
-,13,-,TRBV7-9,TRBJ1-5,TGTGCCAGCAGCTTATATGGGGGACAGCCCCAGCATTTT,CASSLYGGQPQHF
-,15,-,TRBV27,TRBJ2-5,TGTGCCAGCAGTTTTAGGCCAGGGTCGGGGGAGACCCAGTACTTC,CASSFRPGSGETQYF
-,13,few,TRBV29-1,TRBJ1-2,TGCAGCGTTGAAGATAGCTCGGAAGAAGGCTACACCTTC,CSVEDSSEEGYTF
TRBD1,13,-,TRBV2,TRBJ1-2,TGTGCCAGCAGTGGACAGGGATTACATGGCTACACCTTC,CASSGQGLHGYTF
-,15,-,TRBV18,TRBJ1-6,TGTGCCAGCTCACCTATGACGGACTTAAATTCACCCCTCCACTTT,CASSPMTDLNSPLHF
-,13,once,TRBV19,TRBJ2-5,TGTGCCAGTAGCTCAGGGCTCCAAGAGACCCAGTACTTC,CASSSGLQETQYF